The 17 T cell receptor beta chains given below trace back to one sample, sequenced in a study of shared clonotypes between healthy human individuals. The assay was immunoSEQ multiplex PCR, and TCRdb's table has in-frame clones only and misses some. The sample comprises 2.3 million or so clones, 85% to 95% of which are singletons, and 0.39% rests with the top ten. The specimen was naive CD4+ T cells from PBMCs. Subset described: CD45RA+ positively selected. The receptors shown here come from a man in his late teens or twenties in good health. Some clones in this sample may be carry-over from other donors' samples.

The rearrangement links TRBV5-1 to TRBJ2-7; D is ambiguous. The germline V gene has CDR1 SGHRS and CDR2 YFSETQ. The CDR3 sequence is 12 residues long. V was pared by 1 base and J by 5 bases, with 7 bases between. The CDR3 here is CASSLQSDEQYF. The CDR3 nucleotides are TGCGCCAGCAGCTTGCAGTCCGACGAGCAGTACTTC. Variable domain in full (rest from reference TRBV5-1 and TRBJ2-7): KAGVTQTPRYLIKTRGQQVTLSCSPISGHRSVSWYQQTPGQGLQFLFEYFSETQRNKGNFPGRFSGRQFSNSRSEMNVSTLELGDSALYLCASSLQSDEQYFGPGTRLTVT.

This clone appeared a single time. The chain joins TRBV27 to TRBJ2-1; no reliable D call. Trimming left V 4 bases short and J 4 bases short, with 8 bases between. Germline values: CDR1 MNHEY, CDR2 SMNVEV (reference sequence). CDR3 length: 13 residues. The CDR3 nucleotides read TGTGCCAGCAGTTGGACCCTTTACAATGAGCAGTTCTTC. Translation: CASSWTLYNEQFF.

The V gene is TRBV9, the J gene TRBJ2-3; 8 positions agree with TRBD1. V was clipped by 3 bases and J by 3 bases; unmatched bases: 9. The CDR3 extends over 16 amino acids. The germline V gene encodes CDR1 SGDLS and CDR2 YYNGEE. The CDR3 loop is CASSGSTGAKTDTQYF. DNA of the CDR3: TGTGCCAGCAGCGGATCGACAGGGGCGAAGACAGATACGCAGTATTTT.

The chain combines TRBV30 with TRBJ2-2; 9 bases align to TRBD1. The CDR3 length is 20 residues. CDR1 and CDR2 from the germline V gene are GTSNPN and SVGIG (reference sequence). The J segment lost 5 bases and the V segment lost 1 base, leaving 20 bases of the junction unmatched. CDR3 sequence (DNA): TGTGCCTGGAGTGCCAAATCCGGGACAGGGTCCCGGGGCGGGACCGGGGAGCTGTTTTTT. It yields the protein CAWSAKSGTGSRGGTGELFF.

Worth noting for this clone: At one of its ends the junction is not consistent with the germline gene, which may arise from a read error. Other DNA sequences within the sample encode an identical CDR3. The chain employs TRBV10-3 and TRBJ1-3, with 7 bases that match TRBD1. Germline V gives CDR1 ENHRY, CDR2 SYGVKD. The CDR3 runs to 13 residues. The CDR3: CAISGTVGNTIYF. CDR3 nucleotide sequence: TGCGCCATCAGCGGGACAGTGGGAAACACCATATATTTT.

This rearrangement joins TRBV2 to TRBJ2-7, with TRBD2 matching over 8 bases. V shed 7 bases, J shed 3 bases, and the junction held 14 bases outside the gene matches. This CDR3 has 16 residues. CDR1 and CDR2 from the germline V gene are SNHLY and FYNNEI. The CDR3 sequence is CASTFTSGGKVYEQYF. CDR3 nucleotides: TGTGCCAGCACATTCACTAGCGGAGGAAAAGTCTACGAGCAGTACTTC.

This clone was counted a single time. V is TRBV9 and J is TRBJ2-5; D is perhaps TRBD2 (5 bases). The germline V and J ends were trimmed by 2 bases and 0 bases, with 14 bases remaining between them. CDR1 and CDR2 from the germline V gene are SGDLS and YYNGEE. The CDR3 is 16 amino acids. The CDR3 spells CASSVALERNQETQYF. In DNA, the CDR3 is TGTGCCAGCAGCGTGGCATTAGAGCGGAACCAAGAGACCCAGTACTTC.

In its sample, this clone was seen once. The V gene is TRBV12-1, the J gene TRBJ1-4. TRBV12-1 is shown as a pseudogene. The CDR3 runs 13 residues. DNA for the CDR3: TGTGCCAGCAGCCCCGTGTTTTTGGAAAAACTGTTTTTT. This sequence encodes CASSPVFLEKLFF.

V usage is TRBV6-1 and J usage is TRBJ1-5; D remains ambiguous. V was cut by 0 bases and J by 5 bases, with 8 bases left in between. Germline CDR1 and CDR2: MNHNS and SASEGT. The CDR3 runs to 14 residues. CDR3 amino acids: CASSEAPMYQPQHF. Written as DNA, the CDR3 is TGTGCCAGCAGTGAAGCGCCAATGTATCAGCCCCAGCATTTT.

J is TRBJ1-1 and V is TRBV5-6; the match to TRBD1 covers 10 bases. The CDR3 spans 17 residues. Germline lookup yields CDR1 SGHDT and CDR2 YYEEEE. J was trimmed by 4 bases and V by 5 bases; bases with no gene match: 14. This CDR3 is CASRIDRGRDVPTEAFF. The CDR3 nucleotides are TGTGCCAGCAGGATCGACAGGGGGCGAGACGTTCCCACTGAAGCTTTCTTT.

The rearrangement joins TRBV25-1 to TRBJ2-7, with D uncertain. This CDR3 is 12 amino acids long. The V end lost 1 base, the J end lost 0 bases, and 1 base lay between the germline ends. In germline, CDR1 is MGHDK, CDR2 SYGVNS. CDR3 coding DNA: TGTGCCAGCAGTGAATTCTCCTACGAGCAGTACTTC. As protein: CASSEFSYEQYF.

The chain combines TRBV30 with TRBJ2-3; TRBD1 is a possible D gene (6 bases). Between the trimmed V and J ends, which lost 2 bases and 2 bases, there was a span of 17 bases. This CDR3 spans 16 amino acids. Germline-derived CDR1 and CDR2 are GTSNPN and SVGIG (reference sequence). CDR3 loop: CAWSFLRGLATDTQYF. CDR3 DNA sequence: TGTGCCTGGAGTTTTCTCAGGGGCCTGGCCACAGATACGCAGTATTTT. The full variable domain, completed using reference TRBV30 and TRBJ2-3, is SQTIHQWPATLVQPVGSPLSLECTVEGTSNPNLYWYRQAAGRGLQLLFYSVGIGQISSEVPQNLSASRPQDRQFILSSKKLLLSDSGFYLCAWSFLRGLATDTQYFGPGTRLTVL.

The rearrangement links TRBV28 to TRBJ2-3; unclear D gene. The CDR3 is made up of 15 amino acids. V gave up 7 bases and J gave up 2 bases, with 16 bases separating them. CDR1 is MDHEN, CDR2 SYDVKM, per germline. CDR3 DNA: TGTGCCAGCACCCCTAGGTTCGTTTTCACAGATACGCAGTATTTT. Its translation is CASTPRFVFTDTQYF.

This chain uses TRBV29-1 with TRBJ1-1; D gene unclear. CDR1 is SQVTM, CDR2 ANQGSEA, per germline. V gave up 2 bases and J gave up 7 bases, with 14 bases separating them. The CDR3 runs 13 residues. Here the CDR3 reads CSVELAYKSEAFF. The CDR3 coding sequence is TGCAGCGTTGAATTGGCCTACAAAAGTGAAGCTTTCTTT.

This chain connects TRBV29-1 to TRBJ2-1; perhaps TRBD2 as D (6 bases). Germline loops: CDR1 SQVTM, CDR2 ANQGSEA. V was shortened by 4 bases and J by 0 bases, with 10 bases between the two germline ends. There are 14 residues in the CDR3. CDR3 in amino acids: CSVVGTGSYNEQFF. The CDR3 DNA is TGCAGCGTTGTTGGGACTGGCTCCTACAATGAGCAGTTCTTC.

The rearrangement joins TRBV11-3 to TRBJ2-2, with TRBD2 matching 8 bases. Trimming cost V 10 bases and J 3 bases; bases outside gene matches: 10. From germline, CDR1 is SGHNT and CDR2 YENEEA. The CDR3 is made up of 15 amino acids. CDR3 loop: CAIAAGGGHTGELFF. CDR3 bases: TGTGCCATTGCTGCGGGGGGAGGCCACACCGGGGAGCTGTTTTTT. Full variable domain (remainder filled in from reference TRBV11-3 and TRBJ2-2): EAGVVQSPRYKIIEKKQPVAFWCNPISGHNTLYWYLQNLGQGPELLIRYENEEAVDDSQLPKDRFSAERLKGVDSTLKIQPAELGDSAVYLCAIAAGGGHTGELFFGEGSRLTVL.

This clone was seen a few times. V and J are TRBV28 and TRBJ1-1; no firm D call. The length of the CDR3 is 12 residues. V dropped 6 bases and J dropped 8 bases, with 13 bases sitting between them. Per the germline V gene, CDR1 is MDHEN and CDR2 is SYDVKM. CDR3 loop: CASSPLGQEAFF. The CDR3 DNA reads TGTGCCAGCAGCCCCCTGGGCCAGGAAGCTTTCTTT. The full variable domain, in which reference TRBV28 and TRBJ1-1 provide the parts outside the CDR3, is DVKVTQSSRYLVKRTGEKVFLECVQDMDHENMFWYRQDPGLGLRLIYFSYDVKMKEKGDIPEGYSVSREKKERFSLILESASTNQTSMYLCASSPLGQEAFFGQGTRLTVV.